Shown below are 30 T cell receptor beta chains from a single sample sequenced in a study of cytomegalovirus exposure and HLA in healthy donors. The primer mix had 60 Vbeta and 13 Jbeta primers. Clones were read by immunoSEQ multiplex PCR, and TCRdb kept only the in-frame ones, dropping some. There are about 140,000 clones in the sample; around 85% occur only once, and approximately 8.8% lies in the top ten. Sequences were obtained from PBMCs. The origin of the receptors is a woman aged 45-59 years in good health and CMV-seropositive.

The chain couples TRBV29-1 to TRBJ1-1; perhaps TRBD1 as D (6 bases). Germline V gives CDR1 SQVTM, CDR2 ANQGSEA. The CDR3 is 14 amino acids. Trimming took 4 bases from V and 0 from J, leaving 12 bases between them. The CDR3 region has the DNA TGCAGCGTTGTAACTACAGGGATGAACACTGAAGCTTTCTTT. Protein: CSVVTTGMNTEAFF.

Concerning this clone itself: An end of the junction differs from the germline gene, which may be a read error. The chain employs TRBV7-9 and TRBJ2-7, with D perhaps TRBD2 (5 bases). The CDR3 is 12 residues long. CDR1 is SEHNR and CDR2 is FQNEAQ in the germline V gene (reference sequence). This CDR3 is CASSTRRTSLDF. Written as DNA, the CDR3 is TGTGCCAGCAGCACCCGACGGACTTCCTTGGACTTC.

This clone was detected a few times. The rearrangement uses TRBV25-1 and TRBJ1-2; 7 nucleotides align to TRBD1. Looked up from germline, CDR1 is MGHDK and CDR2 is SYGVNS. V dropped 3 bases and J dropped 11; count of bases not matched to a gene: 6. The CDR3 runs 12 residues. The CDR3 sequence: CASSDRGQRYTF. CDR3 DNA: TGTGCCAGCAGTGACCGGGGACAGAGATACACCTTC.

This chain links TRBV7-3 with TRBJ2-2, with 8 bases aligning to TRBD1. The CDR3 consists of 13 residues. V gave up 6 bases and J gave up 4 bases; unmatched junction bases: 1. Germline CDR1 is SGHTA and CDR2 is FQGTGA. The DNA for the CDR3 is TGTGCCAGCAGTACAGGGGGCACCGGGGAGCTGTTTTTT. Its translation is CASSTGGTGELFF.

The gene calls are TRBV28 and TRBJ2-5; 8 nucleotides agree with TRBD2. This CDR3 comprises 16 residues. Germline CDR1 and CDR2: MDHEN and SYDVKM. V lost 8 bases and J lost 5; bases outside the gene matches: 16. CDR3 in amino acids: CASGEKLAAIWETQYF. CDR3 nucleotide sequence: TGTGCCAGCGGCGAAAAACTAGCGGCAATCTGGGAGACCCAGTACTTC.

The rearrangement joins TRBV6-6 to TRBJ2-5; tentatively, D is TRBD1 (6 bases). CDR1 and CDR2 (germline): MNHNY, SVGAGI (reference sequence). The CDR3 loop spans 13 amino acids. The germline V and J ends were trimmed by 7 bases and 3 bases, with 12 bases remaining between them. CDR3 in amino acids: CASTWAGEETQYF. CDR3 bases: TGTGCCAGCACCTGGGCAGGGGAAGAGACCCAGTACTTC.

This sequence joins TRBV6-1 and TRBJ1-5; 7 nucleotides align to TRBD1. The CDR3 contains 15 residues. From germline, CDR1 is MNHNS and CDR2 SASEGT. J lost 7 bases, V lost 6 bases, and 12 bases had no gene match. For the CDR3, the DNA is TGTGCCAGCAGGCGAGGACAGGACCCCGGGCAGCCCCAGCATTTT. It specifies CASRRGQDPGQPQHF.

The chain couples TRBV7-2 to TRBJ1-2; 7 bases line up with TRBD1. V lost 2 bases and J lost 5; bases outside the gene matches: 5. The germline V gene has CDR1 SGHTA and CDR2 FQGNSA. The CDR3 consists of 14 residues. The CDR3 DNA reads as TGTGCCAGCAGCTTAAACAGGGGAGAATATGGCTACACCTTC. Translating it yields CASSLNRGEYGYTF.

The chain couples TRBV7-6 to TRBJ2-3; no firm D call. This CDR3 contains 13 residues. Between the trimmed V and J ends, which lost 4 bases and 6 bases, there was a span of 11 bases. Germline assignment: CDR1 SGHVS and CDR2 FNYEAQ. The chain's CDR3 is CASSSTWLDTQYF. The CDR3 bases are TGTGCCAGCAGCTCTACTTGGTTGGATACGCAGTATTTT.

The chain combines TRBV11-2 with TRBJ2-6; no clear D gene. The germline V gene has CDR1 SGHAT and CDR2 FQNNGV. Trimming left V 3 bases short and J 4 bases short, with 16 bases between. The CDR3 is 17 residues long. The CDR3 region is CASSFPSLRRGANVLTF. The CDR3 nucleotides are TGTGCCAGCAGCTTCCCCTCCCTCCGCCGGGGGGCCAACGTCCTGACTTTC.

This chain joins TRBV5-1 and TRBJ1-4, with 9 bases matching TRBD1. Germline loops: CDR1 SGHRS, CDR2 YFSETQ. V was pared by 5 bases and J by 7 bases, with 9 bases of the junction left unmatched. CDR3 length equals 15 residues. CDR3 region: CASSRTGTGSEKLFF. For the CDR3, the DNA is TGCGCCAGCAGTCGGACGGGGACAGGGAGTGAAAAACTGTTTTTT.

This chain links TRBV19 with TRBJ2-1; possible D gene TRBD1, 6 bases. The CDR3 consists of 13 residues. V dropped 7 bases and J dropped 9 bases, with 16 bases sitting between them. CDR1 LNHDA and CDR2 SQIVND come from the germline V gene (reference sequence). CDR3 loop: CASIYREGPEQFF. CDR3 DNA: TGTGCCAGTATTTACAGGGAAGGTCCTGAGCAGTTCTTC.

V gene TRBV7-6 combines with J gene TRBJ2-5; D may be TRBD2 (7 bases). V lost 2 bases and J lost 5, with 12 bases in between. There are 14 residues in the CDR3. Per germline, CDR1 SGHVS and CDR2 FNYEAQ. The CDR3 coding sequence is TGTGCCAGCAGCTTAACAGGGAGGGGGGAGACCCAGTACTTC. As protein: CASSLTGRGETQYF.

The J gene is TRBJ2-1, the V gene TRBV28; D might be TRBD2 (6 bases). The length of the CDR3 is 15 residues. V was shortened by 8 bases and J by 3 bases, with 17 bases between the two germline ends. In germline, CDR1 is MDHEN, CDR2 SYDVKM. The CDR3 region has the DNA TGTGCCAGCCGCCAAAGCGGGCGTTACTACAATGAGCAGTTCTTC. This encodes CASRQSGRYYNEQFF.

CDR3 region: CASSQGEGDGYTF. The CDR3 DNA sequence: TGCGCCAGCAGCCAAGGGGAGGGTGATGGCTACACCTTC. This sequence joins TRBV5-1 and TRBJ1-2, with D possibly matching TRBD1 (5 bases). Per germline, CDR1 SGHRS and CDR2 YFSETQ. The V gene lost 4 bases and the J gene lost 6 bases, with 13 bases spanning the gap. The CDR3 length is 13 residues.

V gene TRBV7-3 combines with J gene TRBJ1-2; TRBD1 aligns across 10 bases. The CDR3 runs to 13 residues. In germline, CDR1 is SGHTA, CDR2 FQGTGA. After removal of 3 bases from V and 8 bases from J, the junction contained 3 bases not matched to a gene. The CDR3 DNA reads TGTGCCAGCAGCTTTCCGGACAGGGGGGGCTACACCTTC. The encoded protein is CASSFPDRGGYTF.

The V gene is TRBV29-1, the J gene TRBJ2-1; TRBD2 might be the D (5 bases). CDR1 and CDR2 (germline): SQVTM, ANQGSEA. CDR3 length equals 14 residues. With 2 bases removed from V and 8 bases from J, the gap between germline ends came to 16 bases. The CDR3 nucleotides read TGCAGCGTTGAAAGTAGAGGGTTCGGGGATGAGCAGTTCTTC. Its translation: CSVESRGFGDEQFF.

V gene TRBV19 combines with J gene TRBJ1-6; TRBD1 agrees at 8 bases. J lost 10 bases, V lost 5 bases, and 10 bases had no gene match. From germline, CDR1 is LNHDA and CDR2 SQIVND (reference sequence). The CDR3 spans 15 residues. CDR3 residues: CASSANQGAESPLHF. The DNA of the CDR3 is TGTGCCAGTAGTGCCAATCAGGGGGCTGAGTCACCCCTCCACTTT.

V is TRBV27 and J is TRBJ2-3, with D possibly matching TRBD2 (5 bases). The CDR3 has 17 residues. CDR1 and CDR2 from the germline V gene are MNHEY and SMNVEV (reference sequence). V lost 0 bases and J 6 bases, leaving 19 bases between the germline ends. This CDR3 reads CASSLSSVSAGGDTQYF. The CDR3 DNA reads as TGTGCCAGCAGTTTATCCTCGGTTAGCGCGGGTGGGGATACGCAGTATTTT.

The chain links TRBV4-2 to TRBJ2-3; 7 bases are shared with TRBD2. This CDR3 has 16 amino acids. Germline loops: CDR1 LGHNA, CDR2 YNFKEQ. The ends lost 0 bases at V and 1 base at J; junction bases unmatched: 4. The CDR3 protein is CASSQDPRGGTDTQYF. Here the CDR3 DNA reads TGTGCCAGCAGCCAAGATCCACGGGGGGGCACAGATACGCAGTATTTT.

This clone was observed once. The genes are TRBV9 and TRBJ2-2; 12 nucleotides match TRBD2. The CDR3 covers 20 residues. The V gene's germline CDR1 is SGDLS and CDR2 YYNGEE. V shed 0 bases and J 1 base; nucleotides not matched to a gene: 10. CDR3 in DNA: TGTGCCAGCAGCGTAGAGGGTCTAGCGGGGGGGTATGTGAACACCGGGGAGCTGTTTTTT. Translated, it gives CASSVEGLAGGYVNTGELFF.

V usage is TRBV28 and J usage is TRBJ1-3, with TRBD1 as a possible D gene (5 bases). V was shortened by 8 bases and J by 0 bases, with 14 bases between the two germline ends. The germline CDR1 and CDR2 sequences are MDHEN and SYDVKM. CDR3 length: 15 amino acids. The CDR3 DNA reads TGTGCCAGCTTAAAGGACGGACACTCTGGAAACACCATATATTTT. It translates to CASLKDGHSGNTIYF.

The CDR3 here is CASSRATGTEAFF. The CDR3 DNA sequence: TGTGCCAGCAGCCGGGCGACAGGGACTGAAGCTTTCTTT. The V and J genes are TRBV5-6 and TRBJ1-1; 7 positions agree with TRBD1. V gave up 4 bases and J gave up 5 bases; unmatched junction bases: 5. Germline CDR1 and CDR2: SGHDT and YYEEEE. The CDR3 has 13 residues. Full variable domain (missing parts from reference TRBV5-6 and TRBJ1-1): DAGVTQSPTHLIKTRGQQVTLRCSPKSGHDTVSWYQQALGQGPQFIFQYYEEEERQRGNFPDRFSGHQFPNYSSELNVNALLLGDSALYLCASSRATGTEAFFGQGTRLTVV.

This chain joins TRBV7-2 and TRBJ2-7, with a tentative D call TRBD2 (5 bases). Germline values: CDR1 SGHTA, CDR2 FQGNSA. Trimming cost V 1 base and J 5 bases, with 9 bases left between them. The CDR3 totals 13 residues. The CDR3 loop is CASSLVTGDEQYF. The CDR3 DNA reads TGTGCCAGCAGCTTAGTGACCGGGGACGAGCAGTACTTC.

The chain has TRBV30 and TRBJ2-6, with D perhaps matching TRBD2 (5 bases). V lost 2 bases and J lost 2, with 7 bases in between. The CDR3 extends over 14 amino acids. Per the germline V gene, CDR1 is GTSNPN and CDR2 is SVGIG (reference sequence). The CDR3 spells CAWSSGPGANVLTF. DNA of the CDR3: TGTGCCTGGAGTAGCGGACCTGGGGCCAACGTCCTGACTTTC.

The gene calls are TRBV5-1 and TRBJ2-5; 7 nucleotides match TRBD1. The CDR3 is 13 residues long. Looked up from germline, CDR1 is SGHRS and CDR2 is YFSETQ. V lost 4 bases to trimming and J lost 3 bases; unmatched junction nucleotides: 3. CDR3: CASSLGQKETQYF. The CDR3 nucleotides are TGCGCCAGCAGCCTGGGACAGAAAGAGACCCAGTACTTC.

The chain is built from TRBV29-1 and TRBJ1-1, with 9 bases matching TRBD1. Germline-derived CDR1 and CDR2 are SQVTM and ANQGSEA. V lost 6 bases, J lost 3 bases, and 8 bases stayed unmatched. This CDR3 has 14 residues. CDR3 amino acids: CSVHTGGADTEAFF. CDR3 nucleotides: TGCAGCGTCCATACAGGGGGCGCCGACACTGAAGCTTTCTTT.

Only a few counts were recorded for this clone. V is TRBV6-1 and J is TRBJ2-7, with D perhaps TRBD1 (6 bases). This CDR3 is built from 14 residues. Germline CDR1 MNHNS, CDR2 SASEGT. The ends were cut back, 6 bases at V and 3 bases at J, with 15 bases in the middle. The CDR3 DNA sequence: TGTGCCAGCAGGTCAGGGGAAGGGCTCTACGAGCAGTACTTC. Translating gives CASRSGEGLYEQYF.

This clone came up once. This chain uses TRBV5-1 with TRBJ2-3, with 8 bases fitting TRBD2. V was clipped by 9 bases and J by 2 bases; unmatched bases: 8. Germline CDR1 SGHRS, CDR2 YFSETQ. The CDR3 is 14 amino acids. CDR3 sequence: CATQRGTYTDTQYF. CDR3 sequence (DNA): TGCGCCACCCAGCGGGGGACTTACACAGATACGCAGTATTTT.

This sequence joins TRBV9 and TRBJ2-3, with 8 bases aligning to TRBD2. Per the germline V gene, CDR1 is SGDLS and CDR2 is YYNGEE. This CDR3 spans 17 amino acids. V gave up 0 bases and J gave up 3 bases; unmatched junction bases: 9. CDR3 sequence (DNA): TGTGCCAGCAGCGTAGCTACGTGGAGCGGGGGTACAGATACGCAGTATTTT. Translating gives CASSVATWSGGTDTQYF.